The 8 T cell receptor beta chains in this list originate from one sample, sequenced in a study of T cell responses to AZD1222 COVID-19 vaccine (dated by TCRdb to the early 2020s). This specimen's time point label, per the study, means: sample from adult after SARS-CoV-2 infection, after symptom onset. The method behind the library was the immunoSEQ multiplex PCR assay. TCRdb's version of the immuneACCESS table is confined to in-frame rearrangements and falls short of the full clone set. An unresolved V gene accounts for under half of the shortfall where checked; the remainder is of unknown origin. This sample has about 140,000 clones in its table, and 85% to 95% of those were observed once. Jointly, the top ten make up around 10% of the sample. Sample: peripheral blood, taken after recovery from COVID-19. The source is an adult who had recovered from COVID-19.

The V call is TRBV5-1, the J call TRBJ1-1; possible D gene TRBD1, 5 bases. The V gene's germline CDR1 is SGHRS and CDR2 YFSETQ. The CDR3 contains 13 residues. V lost 4 bases and J 1 base, leaving 8 bases between the germline ends. Here the CDR3 DNA reads TGCGCCAGCAGCCTCAGGGAGAACACTGAAGCTTTCTTT. This translates into CASSLRENTEAFF.

The chain couples TRBV5-4 to TRBJ1-6; tentative D call: TRBD1 (5 bases). Germline CDR1 and CDR2: SGHNT and YYREEE (reference sequence). The CDR3 loop spans 14 amino acids. V lost 4 bases to trimming and J lost 10 bases, with 15 bases between them. The CDR3 region is CASSPWGGESPLHF. CDR3 bases: TGTGCCAGCAGCCCTTGGGGAGGGGAATCACCCCTCCACTTT.

The sample holds one count of this clone. The J gene is TRBJ1-2, the V gene TRBV9; maybe TRBD1 (5 bases). Germline V gene sequence: CDR1 SGDLS, CDR2 YYNGEE. Trimming stripped 4 bases from V and 1 base from J, with 11 bases between. This CDR3 region has 14 residues. CDR3 residues: CASSPGEGNYGYTF. The CDR3 coding sequence is TGTGCCAGCAGCCCGGGGGAGGGTAACTATGGCTACACCTTC. Together with reference TRBV9 and TRBJ1-2, the CDR3 gives the full variable domain: DSGVTQTPKHLITATGQRVTLRCSPRSGDLSVYWYQQSLDQGLQFLIQYYNGEERAKGNILERFSAQQFPDLHSELNLSSLELGDSALYFCASSPGEGNYGYTFGSGTRLTVV.

The V call is TRBV28, the J call TRBJ2-4, with TRBD2 identical over 9 bases. The CDR3 consists of 16 residues. Trimming took 6 bases from V and 0 from J; bases not matched to a gene: 6. In germline, CDR1 is MDHEN, CDR2 SYDVKM. The CDR3 loop is CASSSSGRLAKNIQYF. The CDR3 DNA follows: TGTGCCAGCAGCAGTAGCGGGAGACTAGCCAAAAACATTCAGTACTTC. Full variable domain (missing parts from reference TRBV28 and TRBJ2-4): DVKVTQSSRYLVKRTGEKVFLECVQDMDHENMFWYRQDPGLGLRLIYFSYDVKMKEKGDIPEGYSVSREKKERFSLILESASTNQTSMYLCASSSSGRLAKNIQYFGAGTRLSVL.

The genes are TRBV18 and TRBJ1-2; TRBD1 might be the D (5 bases). The CDR3 length is 14 residues. Trimming removed 3 bases at V and 2 bases at J, with 10 bases between. CDR1 is KGHSH, CDR2 LQKENI, per germline. The CDR3, as DNA: TGTGCCAGCTCACCGGCAGGGTACAACTATGGCTACACCTTC. Translated, it gives CASSPAGYNYGYTF. The full variable domain, in which reference TRBV18 and TRBJ1-2 provide the parts outside the CDR3, is NAGVMQNPRHLVRRRGQEARLRCSPMKGHSHVYWYRQLPEEGLKFMVYLQKENIIDESGMPKERFSAEFPKEGPSILRIQQVVRGDSAAYFCASSPAGYNYGYTFGSGTRLTVV.

The chain has TRBV3-1 (or the pseudogene TRBV3-2) and TRBJ1-4; D remains ambiguous. Germline values: CDR1 LGHDT, CDR2 YNNKEL (reference sequence). This CDR3 is built from 15 residues. V was pared by 5 bases and J by 4 bases, with 14 bases between. The CDR3 DNA is TGTGCCAGCAGCGACTCCGGACCGGTTAATGAAAAACTGTTTTTT. This gives the protein CASSDSGPVNEKLFF.

The rearrangement joins TRBV15 to TRBJ2-1, with D unclear. The germline V gene has CDR1 LNHNV and CDR2 YYDKDF (reference sequence). This CDR3 is built from 14 residues. V shed 1 base and J shed 7 bases, with 11 bases lying between them. The CDR3 region has the DNA TGTGCCACCAGCAGAGGGCTAGAAGGAAATGAGCAGTTCTTC. It translates to CATSRGLEGNEQFF.

DNA of the CDR3: TGTGCCAGCAGCATACTAGCGGGAATGAACACCGGGGAGCTGTTTTTT. This translates into CASSILAGMNTGELFF. The genes are TRBV14 and TRBJ2-2, with 10 positions matching TRBD2. J lost 1 base, V lost 5 bases, and 4 bases had no gene match. CDR3 size: 16 residues. CDR1 and CDR2 (germline): SGHDN, FVKESK.